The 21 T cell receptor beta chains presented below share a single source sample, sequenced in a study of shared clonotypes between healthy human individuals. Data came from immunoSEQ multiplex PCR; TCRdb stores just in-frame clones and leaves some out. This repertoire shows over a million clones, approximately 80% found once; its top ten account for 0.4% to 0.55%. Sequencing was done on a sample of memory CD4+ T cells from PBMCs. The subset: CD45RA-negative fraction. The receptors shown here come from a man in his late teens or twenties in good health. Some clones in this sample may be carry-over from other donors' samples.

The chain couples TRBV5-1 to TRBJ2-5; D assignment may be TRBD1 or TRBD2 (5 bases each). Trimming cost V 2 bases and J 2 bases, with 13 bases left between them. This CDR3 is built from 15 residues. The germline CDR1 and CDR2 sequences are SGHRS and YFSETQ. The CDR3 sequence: CASSFSGTPQETQYF. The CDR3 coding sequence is TGCGCCAGCAGCTTCTCCGGGACGCCACAAGAGACCCAGTACTTC.

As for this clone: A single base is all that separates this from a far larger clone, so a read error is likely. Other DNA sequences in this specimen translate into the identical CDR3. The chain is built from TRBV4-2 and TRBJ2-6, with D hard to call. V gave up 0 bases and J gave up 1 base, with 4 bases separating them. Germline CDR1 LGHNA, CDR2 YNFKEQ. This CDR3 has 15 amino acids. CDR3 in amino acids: CASSQEGSGANVLTF. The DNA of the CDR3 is TGTGCCAGCAGCCAAGAGGGGTCTGGGGCCAACGTCCTGACTTTC.

Written as DNA, the CDR3 is TGTGCCAGCGGGACAGGGGCCTACAATGAGCAGTTCTTC. This sequence encodes CASGTGAYNEQFF. The chain carries TRBV11-2 and TRBJ2-1; 10 nucleotides match TRBD1. Trimming at V came to 8 bases and at J to 2 bases, leaving 0 bases not matched to a gene. This CDR3 has 13 amino acids. The germline V gene encodes CDR1 SGHAT and CDR2 FQNNGV.

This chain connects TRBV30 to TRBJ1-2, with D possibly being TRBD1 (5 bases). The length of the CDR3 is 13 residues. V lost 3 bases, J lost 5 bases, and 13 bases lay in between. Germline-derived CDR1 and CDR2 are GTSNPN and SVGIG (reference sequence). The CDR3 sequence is CAWSRGTDYGYTF. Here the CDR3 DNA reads TGTGCCTGGAGCCGCGGGACGGATTATGGCTACACCTTC.

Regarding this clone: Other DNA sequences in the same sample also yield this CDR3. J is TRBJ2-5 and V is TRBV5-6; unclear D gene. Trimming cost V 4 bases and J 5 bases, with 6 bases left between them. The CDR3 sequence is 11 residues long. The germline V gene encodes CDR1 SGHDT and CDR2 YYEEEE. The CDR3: CASSRRETQYF. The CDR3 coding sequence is TGTGCCAGCAGCCGGCGGGAGACCCAGTACTTC.

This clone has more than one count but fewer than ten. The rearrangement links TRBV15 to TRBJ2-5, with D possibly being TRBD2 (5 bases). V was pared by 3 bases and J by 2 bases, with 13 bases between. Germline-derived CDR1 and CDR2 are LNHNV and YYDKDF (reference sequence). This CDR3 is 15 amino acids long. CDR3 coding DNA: TGTGCCACCAGCAGCCTCCCCCGGGGACAAGAGACCCAGTACTTC. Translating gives CATSSLPRGQETQYF.

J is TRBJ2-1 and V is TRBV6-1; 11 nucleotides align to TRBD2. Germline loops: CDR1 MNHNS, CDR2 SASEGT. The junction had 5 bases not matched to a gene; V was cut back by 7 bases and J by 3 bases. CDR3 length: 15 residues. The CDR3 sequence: CASILAGGHYNEQFF. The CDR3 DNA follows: TGTGCCAGCATCCTAGCGGGAGGACACTACAATGAGCAGTTCTTC.

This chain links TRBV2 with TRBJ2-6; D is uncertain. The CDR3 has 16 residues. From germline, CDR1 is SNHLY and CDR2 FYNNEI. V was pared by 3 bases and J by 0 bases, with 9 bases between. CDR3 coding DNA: TGTGCCAGCAGTGACTCTTATTACTCTGGGGCCAACGTCCTGACTTTC. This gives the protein CASSDSYYSGANVLTF.

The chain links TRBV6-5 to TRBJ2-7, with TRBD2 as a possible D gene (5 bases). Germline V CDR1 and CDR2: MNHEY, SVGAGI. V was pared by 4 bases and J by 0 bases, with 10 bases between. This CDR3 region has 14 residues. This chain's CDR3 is CASSSSAVSYEQYF. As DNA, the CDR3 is TGTGCCAGCAGTTCTTCAGCGGTCTCCTACGAGCAGTACTTC.

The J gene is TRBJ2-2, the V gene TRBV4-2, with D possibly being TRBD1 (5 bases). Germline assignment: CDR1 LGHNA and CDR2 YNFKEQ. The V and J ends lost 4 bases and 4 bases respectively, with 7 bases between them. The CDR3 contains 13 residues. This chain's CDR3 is CASSRQTTGELFF. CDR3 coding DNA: TGTGCCAGCAGCCGACAGACCACCGGGGAGCTGTTTTTT.

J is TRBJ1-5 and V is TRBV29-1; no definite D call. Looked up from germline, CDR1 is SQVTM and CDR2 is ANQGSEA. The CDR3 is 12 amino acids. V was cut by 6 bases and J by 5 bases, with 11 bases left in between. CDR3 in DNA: TGCAGCGTCGAGTCGGGTGATCAGCCCCAGCATTTT. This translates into CSVESGDQPQHF. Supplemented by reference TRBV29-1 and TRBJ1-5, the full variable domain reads SAVISQKPSRDICQRGTSLTIQCQVDSQVTMMFWYRQQPGQSLTLIATANQGSEATYESGFVIDKFPISRPNLTFSTLTVSNMSPEDSSIYLCSVESGDQPQHFGDGTRLSIL.

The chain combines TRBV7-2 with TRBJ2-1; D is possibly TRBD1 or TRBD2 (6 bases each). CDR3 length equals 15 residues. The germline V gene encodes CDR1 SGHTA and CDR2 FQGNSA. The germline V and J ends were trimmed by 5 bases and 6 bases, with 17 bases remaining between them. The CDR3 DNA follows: TGTGCCAGCAGCCAAGGGGGACTGGGCGGCAATGAGCAGTTCTTC. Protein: CASSQGGLGGNEQFF.

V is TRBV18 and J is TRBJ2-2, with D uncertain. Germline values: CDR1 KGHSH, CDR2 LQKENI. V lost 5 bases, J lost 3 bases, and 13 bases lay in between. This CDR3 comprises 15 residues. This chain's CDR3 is CASSSGEYYTGELFF. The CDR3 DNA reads TGTGCCAGCTCATCCGGCGAGTATTACACCGGGGAGCTGTTTTTT.

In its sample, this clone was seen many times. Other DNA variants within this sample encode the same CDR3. Here the CDR3 DNA reads TGTGCCAGCAGTTACTCCGGTTCAGGGGATCAGCCCCAGCATTTT. Protein sequence: CASSYSGSGDQPQHF. V usage is TRBV6-5 and J usage is TRBJ1-5; D is possibly TRBD1 (6 bases). CDR1 is MNHEY, CDR2 SVGAGI, per germline. V was pared by 0 bases and J by 5 bases, with 11 bases between. The CDR3 runs 15 residues.

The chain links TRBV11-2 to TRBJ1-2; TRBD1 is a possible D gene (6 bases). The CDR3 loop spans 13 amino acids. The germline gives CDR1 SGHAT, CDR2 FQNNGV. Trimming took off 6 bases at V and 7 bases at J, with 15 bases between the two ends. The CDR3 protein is CASRNLGGAGYTF. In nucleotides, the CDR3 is TGTGCCAGCAGGAACTTGGGGGGGGCTGGCTACACCTTC.

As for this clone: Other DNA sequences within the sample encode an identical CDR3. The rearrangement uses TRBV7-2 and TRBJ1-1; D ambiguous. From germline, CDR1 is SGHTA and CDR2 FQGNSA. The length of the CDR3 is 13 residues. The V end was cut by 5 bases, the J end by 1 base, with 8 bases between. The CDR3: CASSRQPNTEAFF. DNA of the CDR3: TGTGCCAGCAGCCGCCAGCCGAACACTGAAGCTTTCTTT.

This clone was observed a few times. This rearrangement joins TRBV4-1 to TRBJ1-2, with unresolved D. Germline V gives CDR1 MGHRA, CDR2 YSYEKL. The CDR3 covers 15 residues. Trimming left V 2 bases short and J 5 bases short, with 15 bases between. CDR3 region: CASSQSSAGSYGYTF. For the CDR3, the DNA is TGCGCCAGCAGCCAAAGCTCGGCAGGATCATATGGCTACACCTTC.

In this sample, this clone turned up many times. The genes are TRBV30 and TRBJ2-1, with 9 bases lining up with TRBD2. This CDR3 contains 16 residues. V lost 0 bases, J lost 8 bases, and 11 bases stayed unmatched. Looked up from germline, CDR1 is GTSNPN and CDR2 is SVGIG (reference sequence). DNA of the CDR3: TGTGCCTGGAGTGTATTTGGAGGCGGGAGGGGCTATGAGCAGTTCTTC. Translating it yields CAWSVFGGGRGYEQFF.

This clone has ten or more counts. The CDR3 sequence is CAWWDRGNEQFF. The CDR3 coding sequence is TGTGCCTGGTGGGACAGGGGCAATGAGCAGTTCTTC. J is TRBJ2-1 and V is TRBV30, with 10 bases matching TRBD1. Trimming took 5 bases from V and 6 from J; bases not matched to a gene: 1. Germline V gene data show CDR1 as GTSNPN and CDR2 as SVGIG (reference sequence). The length of the CDR3 is 12 residues.

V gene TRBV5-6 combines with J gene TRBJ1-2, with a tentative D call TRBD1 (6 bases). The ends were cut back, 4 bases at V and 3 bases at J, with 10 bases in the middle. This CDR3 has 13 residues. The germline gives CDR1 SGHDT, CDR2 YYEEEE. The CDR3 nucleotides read TGTGCCAGCAGCGAAGACAGGTACTATGGCTACACCTTC. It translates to CASSEDRYYGYTF.

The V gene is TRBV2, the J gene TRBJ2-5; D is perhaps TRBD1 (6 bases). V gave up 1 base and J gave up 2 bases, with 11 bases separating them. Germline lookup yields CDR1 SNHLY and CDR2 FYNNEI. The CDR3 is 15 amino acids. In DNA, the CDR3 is TGTGCCAGCAGTGAAGGGACAGTCCCTCAAGAGACCCAGTACTTC. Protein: CASSEGTVPQETQYF.